Sequencing of this T cell receptor beta chain was carried out in a study of blood T cell repertoires in COVID-19. Looking at the study overall: The United States, Italy and Spain provided the acute and convalescent COVID-19 samples. Sample material is recorded as cDNA or gDNA derived from T cells, B-cell-depleted T cells, or PBMCs.

Original analysis: Amplified reference gene primers provided the basis for estimating nucleated cell counts. Libraries were prepared by immunoSEQ multiplex PCR; TCRdb keeps only in-frame clonotypes and omits some of them. The V and J calls and the clone size are those of that table, but D and trimming were determined from the DNA. Of about 41,000 clones in the sample, roughly three quarters are singletons; the top ten hold roughly a quarter. The receptor was derived from a man at least 80 years old with acute or convalescent COVID-19. Sequences were obtained from peripheral blood.

The DNA for the CDR3 is TGCGCCAGCAGCTTGTATGGGACTAAGAACACTGAAGCTTTCTTT. It yields the protein CASSLYGTKNTEAFF. The chain links TRBV5-1 to TRBJ1-1, with D possibly matching TRBD1 (5 bases). The CDR3 has 15 residues. Trimming left V 1 base short and J 1 base short, with 11 bases between. CDR1 is SGHRS and CDR2 is YFSETQ in the germline V gene.